This T cell receptor (beta chain) was sequenced during a study of T-cell reconstitution after alpha-beta-depleted transplantation in children. This CDR3 spans 15 amino acids. Germline lookup yields CDR1 SGHTA and CDR2 FQGNSA. V dropped 1 base and J dropped 7 bases, with 14 bases sitting between them. Using unique molecular identifiers, the investigators prepared the TCRbeta library. TCRdb re-derived calls from the PCR reads in MiXCR, one entry per CDR3 protein. The sample consists of about 640,000 distinct CDR3 sequences, over 10% of them appearing once. Whole-study findings and limits: After one year, T-cell counts and TCRbeta diversity mostly came from new T cells.

Concerning this clonotype: Its target is unknown.

Here the sequenced sample was PBMCs, mostly from graft donor cells, taken 360 days after TCRalphabeta/CD19-depleted stem cell transplant. The origin of this receptor is a male patient younger than 18 who had a stem cell transplant for acute myeloid leukemia, so the T cells may come from the graft donor. The chain has TRBV7-2 and TRBJ2-1; D gene unclear. The CDR3 loop is CASSLGLESWNEQFF. The CDR3, as DNA: TGTGCCAGCAGCTTAGGGCTGGAATCTTGGAATGAGCAGTTCTTC.